This TCR beta chain was observed in a study of shared clonotypes between healthy human individuals. For the study at large: Donors, aged 18 to 49, were a couple of women and a few men. Study-wide points: The study's rarefaction showed incomplete sorted-subset sequencing despite large depth.

As concerns this clone: No antigen is known for it.

The CDR3 is 14 amino acids. Trimming removed 2 bases at V and 4 bases at J, with 11 bases between. Germline CDR1 is MNHNY and CDR2 is SVGAGI (reference sequence). Genomic DNA of each subset was evenly split across several immunoSEQ plates. Replicate sorted-subset PCRs were loaded with around 210 ng DNA, about 31,000 T cell genomes. Sequencing was performed with immunoSEQ multiplex PCR; in TCRdb, only in-frame clones are kept and a portion is missing. The sample has fewer than 1.4 million clones, 70% to 80% seen once; the top ten hold 0.55% to 0.7%. Material for sequencing was memory CD4+ T cells from PBMCs. As to subset: CD45RA-negative fraction. This receptor was identified in a young man in good health. Some clones in this sample may be carry-over from other donors' samples. The rearrangement uses TRBV6-6 and TRBJ2-5; D is uncertain. The CDR3 DNA reads as TGTGCCAGCAGTTACACAAAGGGTCGAGAGACCCAGTACTTC. Amino acid sequence: CASSYTKGRETQYF.